The sequence of this T cell receptor beta chain was determined in a study of PD-1 blockade in classical Hodgkin lymphoma. The study's findings and limits: Complete responders entered with baseline diversity on par with newly diagnosed patients, the results showed. Compared with healthy donors, newly diagnosed patients reportedly showed lower baseline TCR diversity. Underlying causes for the observed repertoire differences were not defined, possibly disease activity or prior therapy.

Repertoires were generated with immunoSEQ multiplex PCR, while TCRdb's copy carries only in-frame clones and drops some. The sample shows 20,000 to 30,000 clones, approximately 78% of them seen only once. All the patients suffered relapse after autologous stem cell transplantation, and brentuximab vedotin exposure differed. A word on this clone: Its antigen is unknown.

CDR3 size: 14 residues. Germline values: CDR1 MNHNY, CDR2 SVGAGI (reference sequence). V shed 3 bases and J 7 bases; nucleotides not matched to a gene: 7. The material sequenced was peripheral blood mononuclear cells (PBMCs), taken before the second cycle of nivolumab. This TCR was recovered from a human donor with classical Hodgkin lymphoma. V gene TRBV6-6 combines with J gene TRBJ2-7; 9 nucleotides agree with TRBD1. The CDR3 here is CASSYRTGVGEQYF. In DNA, the CDR3 is TGTGCCAGCAGTTATCGGACAGGGGTAGGAGAGCAGTACTTC.